These T cell receptor beta chains were read from a single sample in a study of blood T cell repertoires in COVID-19. Sequencing was performed with immunoSEQ multiplex PCR; in TCRdb, only in-frame clones are kept and a portion is missing. The data show some 490,000 clones, approximately 85% seen once. Sequences were obtained from peripheral blood. These receptors were collected from a human donor in a cohort sampled during active COVID-19. CDR3s include the opening cysteine and the closing phenylalanine or tryptophan. Fields, in order: J gene, V gene, clone size, D gene, CDR3 protein, CDR3 DNA. D genes are given only for firm matches. Only part of the rows carry a size: once, few, many, or a class if the clone is expanded.

J gene: TRBJ2-4; V gene: TRBV6-2/TRBV6-3; clone size: -; D gene: -; CDR3 protein: CASSLAGRVKNIQYF; CDR3 DNA: TGTGCCAGCAGTTTGGCGGGAAGGGTCAAAAACATTCAGTACTTC
J gene: TRBJ1-5; V gene: TRBV15; clone size: -; D gene: -; CDR3 protein: CATSREGVGSQPQHF; CDR3 DNA: TGTGCCACCAGCAGAGAAGGAGTAGGTAGTCAGCCCCAGCATTTT
J gene: TRBJ1-4; V gene: TRBV19; clone size: -; D gene: TRBD1; CDR3 protein: CASSTDTGAPNEKLFF; CDR3 DNA: TGTGCCAGTAGTACCGACACAGGGGCCCCCAATGAAAAACTGTTTTTT
J gene: TRBJ2-3; V gene: TRBV5-1; clone size: -; D gene: TRBD2; CDR3 protein: CASSRPGLAGSTDTQYF; CDR3 DNA: TGCGCCAGCAGCAGACCGGGACTAGCGGGAAGCACAGATACGCAGTATTTT
J gene: TRBJ2-7; V gene: TRBV24-1; clone size: -; D gene: -; CDR3 protein: CATSAGALGLYEQYF; CDR3 DNA: TGTGCCACCAGCGCCGGCGCACTGGGCCTCTACGAGCAGTACTTC
J gene: TRBJ2-5; V gene: TRBV7-9; clone size: -; D gene: -; CDR3 protein: CASSLGVGRVYQETQYF; CDR3 DNA: TGTGCCAGCAGCTTAGGGGTAGGGCGGGTTTACCAAGAGACCCAGTACTTC
J gene: TRBJ2-7; V gene: TRBV6-5; clone size: -; D gene: TRBD1; CDR3 protein: CASSYPSGTGGLGQYF; CDR3 DNA: TGTGCCAGCAGTTACCCCTCCGGGACAGGGGGGCTTGGGCAGTACTTC
J gene: TRBJ1-5; V gene: TRBV24-1; clone size: -; D gene: -; CDR3 protein: CATSDSERGQPQHF; CDR3 DNA: TGTGCCACCAGTGATTCGGAAAGGGGACAGCCCCAGCATTTT
J gene: TRBJ1-6; V gene: TRBV30; clone size: once; D gene: -; CDR3 protein: CALEGRTEYNSPLHF; CDR3 DNA: TGTGCCCTAGAGGGGAGGACGGAGTATAATTCACCCCTCCACTTT
J gene: TRBJ2-7; V gene: TRBV6-6; clone size: -; D gene: TRBD2; CDR3 protein: CASSYSTSGSYEQYF; CDR3 DNA: TGTGCCAGCAGTTACTCGACTAGCGGCTCCTACGAGCAGTACTTC
J gene: TRBJ2-3; V gene: TRBV9; clone size: -; D gene: TRBD2; CDR3 protein: CASSPRMGGPNTQYF; CDR3 DNA: TGTGCCAGCAGCCCCCGCATGGGAGGGCCGAATACGCAGTATTTT
J gene: TRBJ1-2; V gene: TRBV7-2; clone size: -; D gene: -; CDR3 protein: CASSLVREDGYTF; CDR3 DNA: TGTGCCAGCAGCTTAGTCAGGGAAGATGGCTACACCTTC
J gene: TRBJ2-7; V gene: TRBV27; clone size: few; D gene: -; CDR3 protein: CASSPTAGLPAYEQYF; CDR3 DNA: TGTGCCAGCAGTCCCACCGCGGGACTCCCTGCCTACGAGCAGTACTTC
J gene: TRBJ2-7; V gene: TRBV4-3; clone size: -; D gene: TRBD1; CDR3 protein: CASSPRQGSVHEQYF; CDR3 DNA: TGCGCCAGCAGCCCTCGACAGGGATCTGTACACGAGCAGTACTTC
J gene: TRBJ2-1; V gene: TRBV28; clone size: -; D gene: -; CDR3 protein: CASTSGTSYNEQFF; CDR3 DNA: TGTGCCAGCACGTCCGGGACATCCTACAATGAGCAGTTCTTC
J gene: TRBJ2-1; V gene: TRBV29-1; clone size: -; D gene: TRBD1; CDR3 protein: CSADRGLQNNEQFF; CDR3 DNA: TGCAGCGCTGACAGGGGGTTGCAAAACAATGAGCAGTTCTTC
J gene: TRBJ1-1; V gene: TRBV30; clone size: -; D gene: -; CDR3 protein: CAWRRAGVIGTEAFF; CDR3 DNA: TGTGCCTGGAGGCGAGCAGGGGTGATCGGCACTGAAGCTTTCTTT
J gene: TRBJ2-1; V gene: TRBV5-4; clone size: few; D gene: -; CDR3 protein: CASSLGRQRNLDEQFF; CDR3 DNA: TGTGCCAGCAGCTTAGGACGACAGAGAAACCTGGATGAGCAGTTCTTC
J gene: TRBJ2-2; V gene: TRBV30; clone size: -; D gene: TRBD1; CDR3 protein: CAWSVSRGLGELFF; CDR3 DNA: TGTGCCTGGAGTGTATCCAGGGGGCTAGGGGAGCTGTTTTTT
J gene: TRBJ2-2; V gene: TRBV11-2; clone size: once; D gene: -; CDR3 protein: CASSSSRDIFTGELFF; CDR3 DNA: TGTGCCAGCAGCTCGTCCCGGGACATTTTCACCGGGGAGCTGTTTTTT
J gene: TRBJ2-7; V gene: TRBV7-2; clone size: -; D gene: TRBD2; CDR3 protein: CASSPSGGRRRYEQYF; CDR3 DNA: TGTGCCAGCAGCCCTAGTGGCGGGAGGCGTCGCTACGAGCAGTACTTC
J gene: TRBJ1-2; V gene: TRBV12-3/TRBV12-4; clone size: -; D gene: -; CDR3 protein: CASSRQLPYGYTF; CDR3 DNA: TGTGCCAGCAGTCGACAGTTGCCCTATGGCTACACCTTC
J gene: TRBJ2-1; V gene: TRBV5-4; clone size: -; D gene: TRBD2; CDR3 protein: CATLAGGPTTREQFF; CDR3 DNA: TGTGCCACCCTAGCGGGAGGGCCAACGACCCGTGAGCAGTTCTTC
J gene: TRBJ2-3; V gene: TRBV9; clone size: few; D gene: TRBD2; CDR3 protein: CASSETSGSTDTQYF; CDR3 DNA: TGTGCCAGCAGCGAAACTAGCGGGAGCACAGATACGCAGTATTTT
J gene: TRBJ2-7; V gene: TRBV27; clone size: once; D gene: TRBD2; CDR3 protein: CASRDGTSSYEQYF; CDR3 DNA: TGTGCCAGCAGGGACGGGACTAGCTCCTACGAGCAGTACTTC
J gene: TRBJ1-6; V gene: TRBV30; clone size: -; D gene: TRBD1; CDR3 protein: CAGHGTGTPLHF; CDR3 DNA: TGTGCCGGACATGGGACAGGGACACCCCTCCACTTT
J gene: TRBJ2-5; V gene: TRBV30; clone size: -; D gene: TRBD2; CDR3 protein: CAWTRGLAGEGTQYF; CDR3 DNA: TGTGCCTGGACCCGCGGACTAGCGGGAGAGGGGACCCAGTACTTC
J gene: TRBJ2-4; V gene: TRBV25-1; clone size: -; D gene: -; CDR3 protein: CASSENRDLDIQYF; CDR3 DNA: TGTGCCAGCAGTGAGAACCGGGACTTGGACATTCAGTACTTC
J gene: TRBJ1-5; V gene: TRBV11-3; clone size: -; D gene: TRBD1; CDR3 protein: CASSLGQGHRNQPQHF; CDR3 DNA: TGTGCCAGCAGCTTAGGACAGGGGCATCGTAATCAGCCCCAGCATTTT
J gene: TRBJ1-1; V gene: TRBV5-1; clone size: -; D gene: -; CDR3 protein: CASRRTPMDSRAEAFF; CDR3 DNA: TGCGCCAGCAGACGAACCCCAATGGACTCGCGGGCTGAAGCTTTCTTT
J gene: TRBJ2-1; V gene: TRBV6-2/TRBV6-3; clone size: -; D gene: TRBD2; CDR3 protein: CASSLAGGNRNEQFF; CDR3 DNA: TGTGCCAGCAGTTTAGCGGGAGGTAATAGGAATGAGCAGTTCTTC
J gene: TRBJ1-5; V gene: TRBV15; clone size: -; D gene: -; CDR3 protein: CATSRDDRESQPQHF; CDR3 DNA: TGTGCCACCAGCAGAGATGACCGGGAATCGCAGCCCCAGCATTTT
J gene: TRBJ2-7; V gene: TRBV5-6; clone size: few; D gene: TRBD2; CDR3 protein: CASSSGPGGSYEQYF; CDR3 DNA: TGTGCCAGCAGCTCCGGGCCGGGAGGATCCTACGAGCAGTACTTC
J gene: TRBJ1-1; V gene: TRBV18; clone size: -; D gene: TRBD1; CDR3 protein: CASSPTGTGVNNEAFF; CDR3 DNA: TGTGCCAGCTCACCAACCGGGACAGGGGTTAACAATGAAGCTTTCTTT
J gene: TRBJ1-5; V gene: TRBV30; clone size: -; D gene: -; CDR3 protein: CAWSALGAGAFVGNQPQHF; CDR3 DNA: TGTGCCTGGAGCGCACTCGGGGCAGGGGCCTTTGTGGGCAATCAGCCCCAGCATTTT
J gene: TRBJ1-1; V gene: TRBV7-3; clone size: once; D gene: TRBD1; CDR3 protein: CASSLGGRDRANTEAFF; CDR3 DNA: TGTGCCAGCAGCTTAGGAGGGAGAGACAGGGCGAACACTGAAGCTTTCTTT
J gene: TRBJ1-5; V gene: TRBV19; clone size: -; D gene: -; CDR3 protein: CASSPRGQPQHF; CDR3 DNA: TGTGCCAGTAGTCCTAGGGGGCAGCCCCAGCATTTT
J gene: TRBJ2-3; V gene: TRBV29-1; clone size: -; D gene: TRBD2; CDR3 protein: CSVETGRESVDTQYF; CDR3 DNA: TGCAGCGTTGAAACTGGGCGGGAGTCTGTAGATACGCAGTATTTT
J gene: TRBJ1-2; V gene: TRBV28; clone size: -; D gene: TRBD1; CDR3 protein: CASSFFWTGGNYGYTF; CDR3 DNA: TGTGCCAGCAGTTTCTTTTGGACAGGGGGCAACTATGGCTACACCTTC
J gene: TRBJ2-3; V gene: TRBV19; clone size: -; D gene: TRBD2; CDR3 protein: CASSIDISGSTDTQYF; CDR3 DNA: TGTGCCAGTAGTATAGATATTAGCGGGAGTACAGATACGCAGTATTTT